This T cell receptor beta chain was sequenced in a study of blood T cell repertoires in COVID-19. Trimming cost V 5 bases and J 6 bases; bases outside gene matches: 2. The CDR3 covers 13 residues. Clinical history as reported by participants underpinned cohort assignment. Clones were sequenced by immunoSEQ multiplex PCR, and TCRdb holds only the in-frame ones, with some missing. The data contain fewer than 350,000 clones, about 89% of them singletons. The sample was PBMCs or T cells enriched from blood (not recorded which). The receptor's source is a man aged 60 to 75 who had recovered from COVID-19. This rearrangement joins TRBV12-3 or TRBV12-4 to TRBJ2-2; 8 bases are a match to TRBD1. CDR3 bases: TGTGCCAGCAGTCCGGACAGGGCCGGGGAGCTGTTTTTT. Amino acid sequence: CASSPDRAGELFF.